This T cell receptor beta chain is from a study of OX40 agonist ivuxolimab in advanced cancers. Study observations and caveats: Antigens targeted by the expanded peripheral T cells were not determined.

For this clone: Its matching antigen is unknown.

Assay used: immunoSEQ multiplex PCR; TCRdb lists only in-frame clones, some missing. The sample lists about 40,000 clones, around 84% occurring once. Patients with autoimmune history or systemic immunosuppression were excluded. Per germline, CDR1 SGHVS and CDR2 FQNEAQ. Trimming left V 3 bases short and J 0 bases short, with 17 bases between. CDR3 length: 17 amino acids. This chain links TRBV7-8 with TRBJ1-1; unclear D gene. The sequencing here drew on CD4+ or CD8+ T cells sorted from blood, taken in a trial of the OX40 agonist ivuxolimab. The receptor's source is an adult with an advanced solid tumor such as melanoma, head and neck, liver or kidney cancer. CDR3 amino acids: CASSFLASLYLNTEAFF. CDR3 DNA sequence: TGTGCCAGCAGCTTCCTCGCTAGCCTTTACTTGAACACTGAAGCTTTCTTT.